This TCR beta chain originates from a study of shared clonotypes between healthy human individuals. The CDR3 contains 13 residues. From germline, CDR1 is SGDLS and CDR2 YYNGEE. Deletions cut 3 bases from V and 4 bases from J, with 10 bases between. Only in-frame clones appear in the TCRdb table, and some are missing; sequencing was by immunoSEQ multiplex PCR. The sample records about 610,000 clones, 95% to 97% being singletons. This clone was counted between two and nine times. Terminally differentiated effector memory CD45RA+ cells were left out of the naive CD8 fraction, which was CD45RO-negative and positively selected for CCR7.

The TCR originated in a woman aged 25 to 39 in good health. Sequences were obtained from naive CD8+ T cells sorted from blood. The chain uses TRBV9 and TRBJ1-1; D is undetermined. CDR3 in DNA: TGTGCCAGCAGCGATAGACCGAGCACTGAAGCTTTCTTT. Its protein is CASSDRPSTEAFF.